Included here is one TCR beta chain sequence, with context. Its antigen is unidentified. After removal of 1 base from V and 7 bases from J, the junction contained 3 bases not matched to a gene. Germline CDR1 is SEHNR and CDR2 is FQNEAQ (reference sequence). The CDR3 is 13 amino acids. This sample is part of a study of cytomegalovirus exposure and HLA in healthy donors. Study-wide background: HLA-typed donors were the source of roughly 80 million unique TCRs held in an early data release. Membership in the Caucasian-associated ancestry cluster was found for 65% to 85% of around 380 genotyped donors. Regarding the study as a whole: Productive rates of about 90% or about 30% were seen for most TCR beta V segments in an earlier analysis. Other equally common chains were less clonally expanded than HLA-associated TCR beta chains, a later analysis showed.

The PCR was carried out with 60 Vbeta primers and 13 Jbeta primers. Assay used: immunoSEQ multiplex PCR; TCRdb lists only in-frame clones, some missing. The sample records 100,000 to 150,000 clones, roughly 75% being singletons. This clonotype was obtained from a man aged 25 to 45 in good health and CMV-seropositive. Sequenced input: PBMCs. V gene TRBV7-9 combines with J gene TRBJ1-2; TRBD1 matches at 7 bases. The CDR3, as DNA: TGTGCCAGCAGCTTAGGACAGGGCAGTGGCTACACCTTC. This sequence encodes CASSLGQGSGYTF.